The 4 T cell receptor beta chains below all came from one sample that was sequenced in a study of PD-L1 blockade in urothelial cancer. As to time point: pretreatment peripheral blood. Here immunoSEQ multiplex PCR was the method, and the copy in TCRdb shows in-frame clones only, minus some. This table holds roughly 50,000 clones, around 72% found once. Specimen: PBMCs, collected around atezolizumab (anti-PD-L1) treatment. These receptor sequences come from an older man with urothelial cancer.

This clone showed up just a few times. The CDR3 DNA reads as TGCGCCAGCAGCCCCCTCAGGATGGGGAACACTGAAGCTTTCTTT. The encoded protein is CASSPLRMGNTEAFF. The V call is TRBV5-1, the J call TRBJ1-1; D ambiguous. The CDR3 loop spans 15 amino acids. CDR1 and CDR2 from the germline V gene are SGHRS and YFSETQ. Trimming shortened V by 4 bases and J by 1 base, and 14 bases separated the two germline ends.

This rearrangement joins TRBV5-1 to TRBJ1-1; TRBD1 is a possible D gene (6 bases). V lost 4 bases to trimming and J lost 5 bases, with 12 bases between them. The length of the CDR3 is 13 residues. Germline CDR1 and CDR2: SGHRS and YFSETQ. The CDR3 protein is CASSTQGDTEAFF. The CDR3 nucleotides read TGCGCCAGCAGCACACAGGGAGATACTGAAGCTTTCTTT.

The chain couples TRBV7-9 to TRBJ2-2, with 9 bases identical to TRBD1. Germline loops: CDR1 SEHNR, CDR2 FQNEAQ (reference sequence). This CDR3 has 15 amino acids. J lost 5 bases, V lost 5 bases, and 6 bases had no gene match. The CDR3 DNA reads TGTGCCAGCAGCCCTCCGGGACAGGGAACCGGGGAGCTGTTTTTT. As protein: CASSPPGQGTGELFF. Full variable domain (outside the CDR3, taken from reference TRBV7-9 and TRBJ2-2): DTGVSQNPRHKITKRGQNVTFRCDPISEHNRLYWYRQTLGQGPEFLTYFQNEAQLEKSRLLSDRFSAERPKGSFSTLEIQRTEQGDSAMYLCASSPPGQGTGELFFGEGSRLTVL.

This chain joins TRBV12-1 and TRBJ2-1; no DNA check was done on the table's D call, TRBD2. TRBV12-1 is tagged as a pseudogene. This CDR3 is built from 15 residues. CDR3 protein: CASSYSGSSYNEQFF. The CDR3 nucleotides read TGTGCCAGCAGCTATAGCGGGAGCTCCTACAATGAGCAGTTCTTC.